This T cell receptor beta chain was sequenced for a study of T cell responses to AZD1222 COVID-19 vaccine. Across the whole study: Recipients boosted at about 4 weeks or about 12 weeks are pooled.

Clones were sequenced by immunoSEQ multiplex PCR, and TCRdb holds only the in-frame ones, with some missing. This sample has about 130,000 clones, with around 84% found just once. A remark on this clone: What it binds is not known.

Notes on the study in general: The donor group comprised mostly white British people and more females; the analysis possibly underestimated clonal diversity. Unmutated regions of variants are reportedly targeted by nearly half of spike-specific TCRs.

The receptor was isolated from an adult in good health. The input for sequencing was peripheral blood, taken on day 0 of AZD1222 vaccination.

CDR3 sequence reads: CASETGGYTEAFF. The CDR3 nucleotides read TGTGCCAGCGAGACAGGGGGCTACACTGAAGCTTTCTTT. V gene TRBV19 combines with J gene TRBJ1-1; 10 bases fit TRBD1. The CDR3 length is 13 residues. The ends lost 9 bases at V and 3 bases at J; junction bases unmatched: 4. Germline V lookup: CDR1 LNHDA, CDR2 SQIVND (reference sequence).